The following is a T cell receptor (beta chain) sequence with its context. Source study methods: Estimated nucleated cell counts came from reference gene primer amplification. Sequencing was performed with immunoSEQ multiplex PCR; in TCRdb, only in-frame clones are kept and a portion is missing. V and J calls and clone size are those listed in that table; D and trimming were worked out from the DNA. The sample has 310,000 or so clones; around 87% are singletons. The data belong to a study of blood T cell repertoires in COVID-19. On the study more broadly: Sources were T cells, B-cell-depleted T cells, or PBMCs; the material itself was cDNA or gDNA.

The CDR3 is 15 residues long. In germline, CDR1 is LGHDT, CDR2 YNNKEL (reference sequence). V lost 4 bases and J 4 bases, leaving 13 bases between the germline ends. The specimen sequenced was peripheral blood. This clonotype was obtained from a woman in her twenties or thirties who had recovered from COVID-19. The rearrangement joins TRBV3-1 (or the pseudogene TRBV3-2) to TRBJ1-4; D is perhaps TRBD1 (6 bases). This chain's CDR3 is CASSRKGGGNEKLFF. CDR3 DNA sequence: TGTGCCAGCAGCCGGAAAGGGGGGGGTAATGAAAAACTGTTTTTT.